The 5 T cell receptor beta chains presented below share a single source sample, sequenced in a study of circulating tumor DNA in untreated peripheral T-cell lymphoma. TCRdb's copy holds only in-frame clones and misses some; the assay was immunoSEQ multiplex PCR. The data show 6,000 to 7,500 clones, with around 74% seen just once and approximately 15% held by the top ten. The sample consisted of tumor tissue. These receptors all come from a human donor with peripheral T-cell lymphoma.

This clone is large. The CDR3 DNA reads as TGTGCCAGCAAGGGGACCAATAGCAATCAGCCCCAGCATTTT. It yields the protein CASKGTNSNQPQHF. The chain employs TRBV6-8 and TRBJ1-5; maybe TRBD1 (5 bases). Between the trimmed V and J ends, which lost 7 bases and 0 bases, there was a span of 10 bases. The CDR3 sequence is 14 residues long. CDR1 and CDR2 from the germline V gene are MNHGY and SAAAGT.

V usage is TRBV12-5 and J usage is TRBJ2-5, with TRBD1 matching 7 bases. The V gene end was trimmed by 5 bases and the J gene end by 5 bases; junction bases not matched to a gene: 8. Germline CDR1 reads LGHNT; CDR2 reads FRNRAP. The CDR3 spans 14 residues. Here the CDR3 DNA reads TGTGCTAGTGGTATCGACAGGGCGTGGGAGACCCAGTACTTC. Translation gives CASGIDRAWETQYF.

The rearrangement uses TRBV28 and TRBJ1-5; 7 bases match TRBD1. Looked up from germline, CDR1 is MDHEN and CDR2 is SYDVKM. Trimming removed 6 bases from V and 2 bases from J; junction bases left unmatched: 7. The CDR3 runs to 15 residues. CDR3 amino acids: CASRGDRVGNQPQHF. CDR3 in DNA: TGTGCCAGCAGGGGAGACAGGGTGGGCAATCAGCCCCAGCATTTT.

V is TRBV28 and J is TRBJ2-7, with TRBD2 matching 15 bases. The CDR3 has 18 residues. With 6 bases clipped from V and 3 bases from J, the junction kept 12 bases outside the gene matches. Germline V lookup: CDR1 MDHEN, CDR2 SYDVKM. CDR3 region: CASRTQGLAGGKGYEQYF. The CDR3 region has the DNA TGTGCCAGCAGGACACAGGGACTAGCGGGAGGAAAAGGCTACGAGCAGTACTTC.

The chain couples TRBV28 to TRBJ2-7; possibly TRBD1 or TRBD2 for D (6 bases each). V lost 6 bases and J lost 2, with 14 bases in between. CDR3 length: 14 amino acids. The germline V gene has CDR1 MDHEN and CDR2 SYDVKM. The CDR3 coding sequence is TGTGCCAGCAGGGGTGCAGGGGAGGCCTACGAGCAGTACTTC. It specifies CASRGAGEAYEQYF. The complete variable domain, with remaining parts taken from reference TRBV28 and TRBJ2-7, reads DVKVTQSSRYLVKRTGEKVFLECVQDMDHENMFWYRQDPGLGLRLIYFSYDVKMKEKGDIPEGYSVSREKKERFSLILESASTNQTSMYLCASRGAGEAYEQYFGPGTRLTVT.